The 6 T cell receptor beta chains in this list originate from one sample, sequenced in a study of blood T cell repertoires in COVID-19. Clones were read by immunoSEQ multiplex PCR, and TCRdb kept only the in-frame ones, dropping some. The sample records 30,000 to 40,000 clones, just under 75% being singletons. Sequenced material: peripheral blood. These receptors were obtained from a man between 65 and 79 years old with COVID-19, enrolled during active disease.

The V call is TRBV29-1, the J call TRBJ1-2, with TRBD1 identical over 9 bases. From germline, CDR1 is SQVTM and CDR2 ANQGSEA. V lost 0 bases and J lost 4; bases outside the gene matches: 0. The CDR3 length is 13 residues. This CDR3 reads CSVEETGGYGYTF. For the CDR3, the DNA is TGCAGCGTTGAAGAGACAGGGGGCTATGGCTACACCTTC.

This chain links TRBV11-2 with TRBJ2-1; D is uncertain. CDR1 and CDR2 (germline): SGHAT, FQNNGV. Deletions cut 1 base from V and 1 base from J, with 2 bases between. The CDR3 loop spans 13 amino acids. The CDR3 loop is CASSLASYNEQFF. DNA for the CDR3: TGTGCCAGCAGCTTAGCTTCCTACAATGAGCAGTTCTTC.

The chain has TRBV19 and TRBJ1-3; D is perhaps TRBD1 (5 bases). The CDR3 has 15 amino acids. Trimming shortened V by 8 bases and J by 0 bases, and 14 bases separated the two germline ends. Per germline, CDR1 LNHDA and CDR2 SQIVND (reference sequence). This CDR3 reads CASRPGAPSGNTIYF. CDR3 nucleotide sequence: TGTGCCAGTCGACCTGGGGCACCCTCTGGAAACACCATATATTTT. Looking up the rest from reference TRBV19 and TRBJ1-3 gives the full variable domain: DGGITQSPKYLFRKEGQNVTLSCEQNLNHDAMYWYRQDPGQGLRLIYYSQIVNDFQKGDIAEGYSVSREKKESFPLTVTSAQKNPTAFYLCASRPGAPSGNTIYFGEGSWLTVV.

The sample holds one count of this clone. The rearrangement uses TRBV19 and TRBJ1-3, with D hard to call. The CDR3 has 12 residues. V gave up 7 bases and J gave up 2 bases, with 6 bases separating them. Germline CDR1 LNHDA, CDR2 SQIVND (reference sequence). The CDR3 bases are TGTGCCAGTAATGGAGCTGGAAACACCATATATTTT. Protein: CASNGAGNTIYF.

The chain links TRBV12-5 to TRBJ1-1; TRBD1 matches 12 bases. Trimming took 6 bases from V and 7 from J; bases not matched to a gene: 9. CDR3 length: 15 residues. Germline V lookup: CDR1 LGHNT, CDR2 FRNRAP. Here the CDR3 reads CASGAGTGGVIEAFF. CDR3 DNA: TGTGCTAGTGGGGCCGGGACAGGGGGCGTTATTGAAGCTTTCTTT.

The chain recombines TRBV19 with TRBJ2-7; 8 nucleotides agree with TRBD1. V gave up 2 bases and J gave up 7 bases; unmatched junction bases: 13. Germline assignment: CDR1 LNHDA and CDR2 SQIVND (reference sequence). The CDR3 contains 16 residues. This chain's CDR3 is CASSIQGASAWDEQYF. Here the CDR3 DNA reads TGTGCCAGTAGTATACAGGGGGCTTCTGCCTGGGATGAGCAGTACTTC. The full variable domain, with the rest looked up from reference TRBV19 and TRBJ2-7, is DGGITQSPKYLFRKEGQNVTLSCEQNLNHDAMYWYRQDPGQGLRLIYYSQIVNDFQKGDIAEGYSVSREKKESFPLTVTSAQKNPTAFYLCASSIQGASAWDEQYFGPGTRLTVT.